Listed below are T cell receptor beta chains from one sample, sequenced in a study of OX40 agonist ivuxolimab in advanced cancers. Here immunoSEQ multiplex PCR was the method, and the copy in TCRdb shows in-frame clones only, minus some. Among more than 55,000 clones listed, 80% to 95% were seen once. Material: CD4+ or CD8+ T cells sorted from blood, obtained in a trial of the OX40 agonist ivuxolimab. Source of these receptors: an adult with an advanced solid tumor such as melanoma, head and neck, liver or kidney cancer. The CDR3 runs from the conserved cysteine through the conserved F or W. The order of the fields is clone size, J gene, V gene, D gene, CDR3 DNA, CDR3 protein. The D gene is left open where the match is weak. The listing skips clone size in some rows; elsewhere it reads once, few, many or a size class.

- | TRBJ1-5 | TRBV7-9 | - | TGTGCCAGCAGCTTAGGTTCGACAGACAATCAGCCCCAGCATTTT | CASSLGSTDNQPQHF
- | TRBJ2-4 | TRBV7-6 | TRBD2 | TGTGCCAGCAGCTTAGAGGTTCACGGGGGAGGGGCCAAAAACATTCAGTACTTC | CASSLEVHGGGAKNIQYF
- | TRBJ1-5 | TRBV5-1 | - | TGCGCCAGCAGCTCGCTCTACGGGGGCGGATATAGCAATCAGCCCCAGCATTTT | CASSSLYGGGYSNQPQHF
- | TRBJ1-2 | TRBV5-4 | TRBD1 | TGTGCCAGCAGCTTGGGAAGACAGGGAACTGACTATGGCTACACCTTC | CASSLGRQGTDYGYTF
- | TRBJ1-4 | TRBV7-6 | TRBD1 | TGTGCCAGCAGCTTAGGGGCAGGGGGTAGGAGTGAAAAACTGTTTTTT | CASSLGAGGRSEKLFF
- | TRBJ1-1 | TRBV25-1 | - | TGTGCCAGCAGTTTACGTGAGAACACTGAAGCTTTCTTT | CASSLRENTEAFF
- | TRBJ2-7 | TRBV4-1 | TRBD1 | TGCGCCAGCAGCCAAATTTTGGCAGGGGGATACGAGCAGTACTTC | CASSQILAGGYEQYF
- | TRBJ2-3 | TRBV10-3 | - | TGTGCCATCAGTGAGGGAATAAGTCGAGATACGCAGTATTTT | CAISEGISRDTQYF
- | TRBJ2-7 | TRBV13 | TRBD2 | TGTGCCAGCATCTGGGACCCTAGCGGGAGTTCTTACGAGCAGTACTTC | CASIWDPSGSSYEQYF
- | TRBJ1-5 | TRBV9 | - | TGTGCCAGCAGCAATCGGACGGATAGCAATCAGCCCCAGCATTTT | CASSNRTDSNQPQHF
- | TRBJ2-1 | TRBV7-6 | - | TGTGCCAGCAGCTCCCAGGGGTACGGCTACAATGAGCAGTTCTTC | CASSSQGYGYNEQFF
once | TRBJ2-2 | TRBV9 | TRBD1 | TGTGCCAGCAGCGTAGGAGACAGGGTCACCGGGGAGCTGTTTTTT | CASSVGDRVTGELFF
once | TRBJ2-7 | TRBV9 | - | TGTGCCAGCAGCGCATATTTGGGGGACCCAAGGGGGGAGCAGTACTTC | CASSAYLGDPRGEQYF
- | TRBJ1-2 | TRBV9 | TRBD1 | TGTGCCAGCAGCGTAAGTTCAGGGGGCGCGGATGGCTACACCTTC | CASSVSSGGADGYTF
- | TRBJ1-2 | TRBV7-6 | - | TGTGCCAGCAGCTTAGAAGCAGTGGACAGCGTTGGTGGTGGCTACACCTTC | CASSLEAVDSVGGGYTF
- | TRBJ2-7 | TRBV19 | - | TGTGCCAGTAGTAGTACAGGGATCGAGCAGTACTTC | CASSSTGIEQYF
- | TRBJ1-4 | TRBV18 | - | TGTGCCAGCTCAGACGAGGTGCGGGGGTATCAAGAAAAACTGTTTTTT | CASSDEVRGYQEKLFF
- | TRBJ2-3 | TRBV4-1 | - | TGCGCCAGCAGCCAAGAGAGACGGTCCACAGATACGCAGTATTTT | CASSQERRSTDTQYF
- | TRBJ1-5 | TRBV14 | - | TGTGCCAGCAGCCAAGATTATTGCCTCCAGGGACGGGTTAAAAGGGGTCAGCCCCAGCATTTT | CASSQDYCLQGRVKRGQPQHF
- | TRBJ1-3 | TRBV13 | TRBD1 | TGTGCCAGCAGCCCCGGGACAGGCTCTGGAAACACCATATATTTT | CASSPGTGSGNTIYF
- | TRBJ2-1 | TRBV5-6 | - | TGTGCCAGCAGCTTGGAGTGGGACGCTGACTCCAATGAGCAGTTCTTC | CASSLEWDADSNEQFF
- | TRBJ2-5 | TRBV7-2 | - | TGTGCCAGCAGCTCCGAAAACAAGGTTCATCTGTACCAAGAGACCCAGTACTTC | CASSSENKVHLYQETQYF
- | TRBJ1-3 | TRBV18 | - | TGTGCCAGCTCGGACCCAGGGGAATCAGGAAACACCATATATTTT | CASSDPGESGNTIYF
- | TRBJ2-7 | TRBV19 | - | TGTGCCAGTAGTATAGGGGACACAAGCTCCTACGAGCAGTACTTC | CASSIGDTSSYEQYF
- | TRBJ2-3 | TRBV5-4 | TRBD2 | TGTGCCAGCAGCTTGAACCCCGCGGGGGGGCTCACAGATACGCAGTATTTT | CASSLNPAGGLTDTQYF
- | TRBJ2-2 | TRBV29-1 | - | TGCAGCGTTGGGCTAGGGGGGATCGGGGAGCTGTTTTTT | CSVGLGGIGELFF
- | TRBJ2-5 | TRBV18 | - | TGTGCCAGCTCATGGGATCCCTGGGTGTCGGAGACCCAGTACTTC | CASSWDPWVSETQYF
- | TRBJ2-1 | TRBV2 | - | TGTGCCAGCAGTGAAAGGACTTTAGAGCAGTTCTTC | CASSERTLEQFF
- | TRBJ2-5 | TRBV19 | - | TGTGCCAGTAGTATAATACTGCAAGAGACCCAGTACTTC | CASSIILQETQYF
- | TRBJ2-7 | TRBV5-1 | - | TGCGCCAGCAGCCCACCCAGGTGGGGCGAGCAGTACTTC | CASSPPRWGEQYF
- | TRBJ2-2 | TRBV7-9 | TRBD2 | TGTGCCAGCAGCCCTCGGGGGGGGGTGAACACCGGGGAGCTGTTTTTT | CASSPRGGVNTGELFF
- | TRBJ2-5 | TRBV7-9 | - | TGTGCCAGCAGCTCCCCGGGGAGAAGGGAGACCCAGTACTTC | CASSSPGRRETQYF
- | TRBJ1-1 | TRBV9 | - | TGTGCCAGCAGCCCTGATACAGGATCTTCTGAAGCTTTCTTT | CASSPDTGSSEAFF
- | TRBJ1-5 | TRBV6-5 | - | TGTGCCAGCAGTTACGGGGGGCAGCCCCAGCATTTT | CASSYGGQPQHF
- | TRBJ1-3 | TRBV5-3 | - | TGTGCCAGAAGCTTCGGACTCGGGGGGAACACCATATATTTT | CARSFGLGGNTIYF
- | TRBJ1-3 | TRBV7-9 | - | TGTGCCAGCAGCCTGGGGGGGAACACCATATATTTT | CASSLGGNTIYF
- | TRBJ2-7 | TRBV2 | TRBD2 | TGTGCCAGCAGTGAAGCGGGGACTATCACCTACGAGCAGTACTTC | CASSEAGTITYEQYF
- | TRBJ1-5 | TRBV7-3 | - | TGTGCCAGCAGCTTAAATGGACTGGGTCAGCCCCAGCATTTT | CASSLNGLGQPQHF
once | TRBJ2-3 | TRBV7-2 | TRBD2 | TGTGCCAGCAGCTTAGTCGGAGAGCGGGAGTGGCCAGATACGCAGTATTTT | CASSLVGEREWPDTQYF
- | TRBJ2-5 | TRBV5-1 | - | TGCGCCAGCAGGGCCAGGGATTCTGAGGAGGAGACCCAGTACTTC | CASRARDSEEETQYF